Following are 6 T cell receptor beta chains from one sample sequenced in a study of T cell responses to AZD1222 COVID-19 vaccine (dated by TCRdb to the early 2020s). The library was obtained by the immunoSEQ multiplex PCR assay. TCRdb retrieved this table from immuneACCESS and kept in-frame rearrangements only. Not all clones are present; in checked studies, unresolved V genes account for under half, and no reason is known for the remainder. In this sample the table shows about 110,000 clones, 70% to 90% of which occur a single time. The top ten constitute less than 6% of the sample. Read against the paper, the sample's time point label means: baseline before first vaccination. Sample: peripheral blood, taken on day 0 of AZD1222 vaccination. The origin of the receptors is an adult in good health.

J is TRBJ1-2 and V is TRBV27; 8 nucleotides align to TRBD1. Germline-derived CDR1 and CDR2 are MNHEY and SMNVEV (reference sequence). The CDR3 covers 16 residues. The V gene end was trimmed by 5 bases and the J gene end by 13 bases; junction bases not matched to a gene: 21. DNA for the CDR3: TGTGCCAGCAGTACCGGGACAGGTTTCCTAGGGGGCCCCGTCACCTTC. Its protein is CASSTGTGFLGGPVTF.

V usage is TRBV7-2 and J usage is TRBJ2-1; D call uncertain. The germline gives CDR1 SGHTA, CDR2 FQGNSA. Trimming removed 0 bases from V and 6 bases from J, with 9 bases in between. The CDR3 extends over 14 amino acids. CDR3 sequence reads: CASSLAHRLNEQFF. The CDR3, as DNA: TGTGCCAGCAGCTTAGCTCACAGACTCAATGAGCAGTTCTTC.

The chain recombines TRBV6-2 or TRBV6-3 with TRBJ2-3, with D possibly being TRBD2 (5 bases). Trimming took 4 bases from V and 0 from J, leaving 11 bases between them. Per germline, CDR1 MNHEY and CDR2 SVGEGT. There are 15 residues in the CDR3. This CDR3 is CASSFGETSTDTQYF. The DNA of the CDR3 is TGTGCCAGCAGTTTTGGGGAGACTAGCACAGATACGCAGTATTTT.

On this clone: This CDR3 is also generated by other DNA sequences in the sample. The chain combines TRBV7-2 with TRBJ1-1; D is possibly TRBD1 (5 bases). V shed 5 bases and J shed 3 bases, with 10 bases lying between them. The CDR3 covers 13 residues. Germline loops: CDR1 SGHTA, CDR2 FQGNSA. The CDR3 loop reads CASSRRGDTEAFF. CDR3 DNA sequence: TGTGCCAGCAGCCGTCGAGGGGACACTGAAGCTTTCTTT.

The chain combines TRBV18 with TRBJ1-6, with TRBD1 identical over 9 bases. Trimming cost V 3 bases and J 5 bases; bases outside gene matches: 2. The CDR3 extends over 15 amino acids. CDR1 and CDR2 (germline): KGHSH, LQKENI. The CDR3 nucleotides read TGTGCCAGCTCACCCGGGACAGGGAATAATTCACCCCTCCACTTT. This translates into CASSPGTGNNSPLHF. The full variable domain, its missing parts supplied by reference TRBV18 and TRBJ1-6, is NAGVMQNPRHLVRRRGQEARLRCSPMKGHSHVYWYRQLPEEGLKFMVYLQKENIIDESGMPKERFSAEFPKEGPSILRIQQVVRGDSAAYFCASSPGTGNNSPLHFGNGTRLTVT.

The chain carries TRBV19 and TRBJ1-3; D is unclear. The CDR3 contains 14 residues. Trimming took off 5 bases at V and 2 bases at J, with 10 bases between the two ends. Germline assignment: CDR1 LNHDA and CDR2 SQIVND (reference sequence). The CDR3 reads CASSLNTPGNTIYF. CDR3 in DNA: TGTGCCAGTAGTCTAAACACCCCTGGAAACACCATATATTTT.